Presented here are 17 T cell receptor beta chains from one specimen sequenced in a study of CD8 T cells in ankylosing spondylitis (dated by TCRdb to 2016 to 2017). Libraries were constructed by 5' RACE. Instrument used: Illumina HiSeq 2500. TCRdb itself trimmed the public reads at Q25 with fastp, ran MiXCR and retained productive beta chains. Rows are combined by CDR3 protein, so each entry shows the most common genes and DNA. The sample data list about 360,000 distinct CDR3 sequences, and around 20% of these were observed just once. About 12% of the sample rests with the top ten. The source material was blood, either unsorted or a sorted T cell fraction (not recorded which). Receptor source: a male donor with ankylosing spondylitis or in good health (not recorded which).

CDR3 nucleotide sequence: TGTGCCAGCAGGGCACATGGACTAGCCCCAGCGGATACGCAGTATTTT. It yields the protein CASRAHGLAPADTQYF. The chain employs TRBV2 and TRBJ2-3; 8 nucleotides agree with TRBD2. J gave up 6 bases and V 6 bases, and 14 bases lay outside the gene matches. CDR3 length equals 16 residues. The germline gives CDR1 SNHLY, CDR2 FYNNEI. The full variable domain, rest sourced from reference TRBV2 and TRBJ2-3, is EPEVTQTPSHQVTQMGQEVILRCVPISNHLYFYWYRQILGQKVEFLVSFYNNEISEKSEIFDDQFSVERPDGSNFTLKIRSTKLEDSAMYFCASRAHGLAPADTQYFGPGTRLTVL.

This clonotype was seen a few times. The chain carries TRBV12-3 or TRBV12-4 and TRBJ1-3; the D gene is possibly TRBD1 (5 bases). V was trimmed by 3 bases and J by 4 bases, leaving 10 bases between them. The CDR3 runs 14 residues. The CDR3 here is CASSFLGTGNTIYF. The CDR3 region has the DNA TGTGCCAGCAGTTTTTTGGGGACCGGAAACACCATATATTTT.

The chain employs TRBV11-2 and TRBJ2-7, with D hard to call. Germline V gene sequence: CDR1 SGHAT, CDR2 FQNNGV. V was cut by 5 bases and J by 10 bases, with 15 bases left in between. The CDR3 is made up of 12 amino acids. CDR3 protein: CASSDLDGAQYF. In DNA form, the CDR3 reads TGTGCCAGCAGCGACCTGGACGGAGCTCAGTACTTC.

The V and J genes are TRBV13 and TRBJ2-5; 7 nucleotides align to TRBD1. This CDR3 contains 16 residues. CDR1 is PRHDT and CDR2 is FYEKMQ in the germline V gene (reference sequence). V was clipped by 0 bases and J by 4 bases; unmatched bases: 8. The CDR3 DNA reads TGTGCCAGCAGCTTAGGAACAGGGGCATTAGGAGAGACCCAGTACTTC. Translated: CASSLGTGALGETQYF.

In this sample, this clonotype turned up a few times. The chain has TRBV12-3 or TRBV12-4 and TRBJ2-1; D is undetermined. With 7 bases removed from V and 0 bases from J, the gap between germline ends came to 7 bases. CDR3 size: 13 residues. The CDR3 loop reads CASTLYSYNEQFF. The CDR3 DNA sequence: TGTGCCAGCACATTATACTCCTACAATGAGCAGTTCTTC.

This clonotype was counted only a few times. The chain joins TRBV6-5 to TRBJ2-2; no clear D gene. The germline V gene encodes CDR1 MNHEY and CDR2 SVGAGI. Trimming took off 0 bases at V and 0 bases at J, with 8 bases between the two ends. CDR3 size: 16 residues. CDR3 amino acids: CASSYSVQTNTGELFF. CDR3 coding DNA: TGTGCCAGCAGTTACTCGGTACAGACGAACACCGGGGAGCTGTTTTTT.

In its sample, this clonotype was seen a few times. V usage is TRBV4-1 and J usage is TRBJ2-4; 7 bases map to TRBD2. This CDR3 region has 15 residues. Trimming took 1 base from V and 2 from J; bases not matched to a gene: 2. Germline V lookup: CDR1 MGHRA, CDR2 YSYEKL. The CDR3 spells CASSQGSGTKNIQYF. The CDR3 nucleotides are TGCGCCAGCAGCCAAGGAAGCGGGACCAAAAACATTCAGTACTTC.

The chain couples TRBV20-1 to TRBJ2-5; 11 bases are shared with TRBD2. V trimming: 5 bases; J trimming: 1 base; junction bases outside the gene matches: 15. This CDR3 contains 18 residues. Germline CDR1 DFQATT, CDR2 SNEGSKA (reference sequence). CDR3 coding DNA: TGCAGTGCTCACGGGGGCCTAGCGGGGGGTACCTCCCAAGAGACCCAGTACTTC. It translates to CSAHGGLAGGTSQETQYF.

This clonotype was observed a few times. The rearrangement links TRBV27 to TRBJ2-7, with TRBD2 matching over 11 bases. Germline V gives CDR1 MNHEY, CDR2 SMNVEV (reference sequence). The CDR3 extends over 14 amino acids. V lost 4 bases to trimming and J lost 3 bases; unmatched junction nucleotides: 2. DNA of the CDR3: TGTGCCAGCAGTTCGGGACTAGCGGACTACGAGCAGTACTTC. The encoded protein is CASSSGLADYEQYF.

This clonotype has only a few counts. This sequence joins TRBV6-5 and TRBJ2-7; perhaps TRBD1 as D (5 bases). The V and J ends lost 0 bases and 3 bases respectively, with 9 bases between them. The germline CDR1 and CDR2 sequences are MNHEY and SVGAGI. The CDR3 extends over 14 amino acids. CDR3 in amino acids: CASSYSRQGYEQYF. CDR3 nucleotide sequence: TGTGCCAGCAGTTACTCGCGGCAGGGCTACGAGCAGTACTTC.

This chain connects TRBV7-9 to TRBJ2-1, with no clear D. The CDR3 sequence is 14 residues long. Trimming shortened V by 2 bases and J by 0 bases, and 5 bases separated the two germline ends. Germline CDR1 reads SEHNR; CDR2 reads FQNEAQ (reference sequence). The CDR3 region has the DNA TGTGCCAGCAGCTTATATAGCTCCTACAATGAGCAGTTCTTC. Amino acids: CASSLYSSYNEQFF. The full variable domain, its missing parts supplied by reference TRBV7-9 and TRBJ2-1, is DTGVSQNPRHKITKRGQNVTFRCDPISEHNRLYWYRQTLGQGPEFLTYFQNEAQLEKSRLLSDRFSAERPKGSFSTLEIQRTEQGDSAMYLCASSLYSSYNEQFFGPGTRLTVL.

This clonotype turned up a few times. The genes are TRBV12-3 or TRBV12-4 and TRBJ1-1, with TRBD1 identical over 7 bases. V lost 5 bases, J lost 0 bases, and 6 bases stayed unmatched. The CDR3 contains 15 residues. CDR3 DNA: TGTGCCAGCAGTCCAACAGGGGAAGTGAACACTGAAGCTTTCTTT. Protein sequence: CASSPTGEVNTEAFF.

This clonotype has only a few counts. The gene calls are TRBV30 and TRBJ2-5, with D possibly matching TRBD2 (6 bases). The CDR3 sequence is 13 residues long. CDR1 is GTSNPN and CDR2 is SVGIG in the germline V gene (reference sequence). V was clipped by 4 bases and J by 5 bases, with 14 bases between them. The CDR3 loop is CAWTNIGGETQYF. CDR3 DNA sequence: TGTGCCTGGACCAACATTGGGGGGGAGACCCAGTACTTC.

In nucleotides, the CDR3 is TGCGCCAGCAGCTTAGTAGCGGGGGGCCAATACGAGCAGTACTTC. It translates to CASSLVAGGQYEQYF. This chain connects TRBV5-1 to TRBJ2-7; TRBD2 agrees at 10 bases. Trimming removed 2 bases from V and 4 bases from J; junction bases left unmatched: 6. The germline V gene encodes CDR1 SGHRS and CDR2 YFSETQ. CDR3 length equals 15 residues.

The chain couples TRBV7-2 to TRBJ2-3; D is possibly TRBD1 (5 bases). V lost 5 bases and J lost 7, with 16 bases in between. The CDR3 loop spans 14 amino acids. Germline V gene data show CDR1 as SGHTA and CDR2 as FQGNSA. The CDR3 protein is CASSIGDPPNTQYF. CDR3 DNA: TGTGCCAGCAGCATAGGGGATCCCCCAAATACGCAGTATTTT.

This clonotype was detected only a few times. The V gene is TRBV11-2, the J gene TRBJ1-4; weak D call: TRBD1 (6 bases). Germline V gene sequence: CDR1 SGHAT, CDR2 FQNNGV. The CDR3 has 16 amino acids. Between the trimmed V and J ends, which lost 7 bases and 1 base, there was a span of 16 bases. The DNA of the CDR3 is TGTGCCAGCACCGTGGGACCGGGACAAACTAATGAAAAACTGTTTTTT. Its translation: CASTVGPGQTNEKLFF.

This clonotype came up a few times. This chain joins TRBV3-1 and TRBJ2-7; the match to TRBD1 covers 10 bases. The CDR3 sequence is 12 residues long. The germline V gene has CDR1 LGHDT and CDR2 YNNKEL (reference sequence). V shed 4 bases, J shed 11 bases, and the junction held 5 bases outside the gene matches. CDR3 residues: CASSLDRGHEYF. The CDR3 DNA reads TGTGCCAGCAGCCTCGACAGGGGGCACGAGTACTTC.